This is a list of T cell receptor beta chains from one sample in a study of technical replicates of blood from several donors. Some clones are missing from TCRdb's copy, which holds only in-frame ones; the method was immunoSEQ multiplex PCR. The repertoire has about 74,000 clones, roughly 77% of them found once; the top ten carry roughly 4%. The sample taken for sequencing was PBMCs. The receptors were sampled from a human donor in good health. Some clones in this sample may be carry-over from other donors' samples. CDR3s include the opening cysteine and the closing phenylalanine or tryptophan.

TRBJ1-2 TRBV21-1 CASGGTAANYGYTF
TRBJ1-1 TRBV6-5 CASSRPGGTEAFF
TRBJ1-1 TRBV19 CASNRGGNTRVTEAFF
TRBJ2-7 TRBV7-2 CASSLVTDSYEQYF
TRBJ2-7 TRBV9 CASSPTPGYEQYF
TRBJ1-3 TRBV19 CASSTDRASGNTIYF
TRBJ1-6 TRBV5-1 CASTLGQGGYNSPLHF
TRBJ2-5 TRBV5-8 CASSLDRGILETQYF
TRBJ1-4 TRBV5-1 CASSLDLGANEKLFF
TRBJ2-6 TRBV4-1 CASSQESGTGSFAGANVLTF
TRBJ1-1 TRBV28 CASLTVGHQNTEAFF
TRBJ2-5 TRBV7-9 CASSLRQAGKETQYF
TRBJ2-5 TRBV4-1 CASSQERAGGQTQYF